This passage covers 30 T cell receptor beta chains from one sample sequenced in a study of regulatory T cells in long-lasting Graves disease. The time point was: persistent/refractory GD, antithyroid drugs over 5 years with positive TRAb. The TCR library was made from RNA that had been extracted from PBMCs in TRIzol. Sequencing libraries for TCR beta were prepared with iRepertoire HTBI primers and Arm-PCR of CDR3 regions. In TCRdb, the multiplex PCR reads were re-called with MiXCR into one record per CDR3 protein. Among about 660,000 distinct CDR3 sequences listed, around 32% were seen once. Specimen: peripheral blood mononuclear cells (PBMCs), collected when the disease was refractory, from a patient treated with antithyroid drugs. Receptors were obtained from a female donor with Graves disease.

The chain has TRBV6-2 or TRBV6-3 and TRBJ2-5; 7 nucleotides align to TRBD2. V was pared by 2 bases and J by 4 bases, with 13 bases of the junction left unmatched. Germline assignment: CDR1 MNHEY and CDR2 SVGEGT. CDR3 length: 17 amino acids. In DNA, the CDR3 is TGTGCCAGCAGTTACCGGCCCTTCGGGGGAGGGCGAGAGACCCAGTACTTC. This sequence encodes CASSYRPFGGGRETQYF.

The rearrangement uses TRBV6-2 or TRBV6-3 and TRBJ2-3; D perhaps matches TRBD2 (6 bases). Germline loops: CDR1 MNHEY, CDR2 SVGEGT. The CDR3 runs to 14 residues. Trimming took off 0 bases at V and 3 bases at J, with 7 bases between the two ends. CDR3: CASSYSRETDTQYF. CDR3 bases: TGTGCCAGCAGTTACTCACGGGAGACAGATACGCAGTATTTT.

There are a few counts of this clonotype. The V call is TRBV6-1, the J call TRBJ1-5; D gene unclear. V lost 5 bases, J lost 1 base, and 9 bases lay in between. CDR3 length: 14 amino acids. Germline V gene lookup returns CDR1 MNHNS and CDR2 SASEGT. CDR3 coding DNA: TGTGCCAGCAGTCAAATGGTCAGCAATCAGCCCCAGCATTTT. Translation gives CASSQMVSNQPQHF.

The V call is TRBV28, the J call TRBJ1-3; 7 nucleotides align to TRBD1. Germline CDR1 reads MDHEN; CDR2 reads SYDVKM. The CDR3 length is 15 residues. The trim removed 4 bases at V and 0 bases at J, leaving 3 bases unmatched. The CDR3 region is CASSSWDSSGNTIYF. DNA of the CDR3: TGTGCCAGCAGTTCATGGGACAGCTCTGGAAACACCATATATTTT.

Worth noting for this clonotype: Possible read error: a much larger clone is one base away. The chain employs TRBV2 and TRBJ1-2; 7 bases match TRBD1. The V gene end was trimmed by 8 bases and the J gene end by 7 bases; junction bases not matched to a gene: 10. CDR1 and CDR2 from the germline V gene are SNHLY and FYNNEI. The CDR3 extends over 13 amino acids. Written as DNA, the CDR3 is TGTGCCAGCGGCAGCGACAGGGTCGGTGGCTACACCTTC. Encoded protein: CASGSDRVGGYTF.

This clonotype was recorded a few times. CDR3 DNA: TGTGCCAGCAGCTCATCGAGGAGCCCCTACGAGCAGTACTTC. Translated, it gives CASSSSRSPYEQYF. The chain joins TRBV28 to TRBJ2-7; D is undetermined. Per the germline V gene, CDR1 is MDHEN and CDR2 is SYDVKM. The V end was cut by 6 bases, the J end by 2 bases, with 14 bases between. The CDR3 loop spans 14 amino acids.

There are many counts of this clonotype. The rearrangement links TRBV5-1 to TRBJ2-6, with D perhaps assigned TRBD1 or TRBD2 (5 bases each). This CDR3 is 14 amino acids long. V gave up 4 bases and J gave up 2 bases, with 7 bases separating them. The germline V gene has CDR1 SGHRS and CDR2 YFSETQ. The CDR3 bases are TGCGCCAGCAGCATGGGGGCTGGGGCCAACGTCCTGACTTTC. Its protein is CASSMGAGANVLTF.

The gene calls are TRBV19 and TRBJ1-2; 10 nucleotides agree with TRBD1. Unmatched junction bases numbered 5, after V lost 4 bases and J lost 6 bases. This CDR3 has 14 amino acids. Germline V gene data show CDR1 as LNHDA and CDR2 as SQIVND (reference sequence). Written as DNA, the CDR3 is TGTGCCAGTAGTACCAGGACAGGGGGAAATGGCTACACCTTC. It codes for CASSTRTGGNGYTF.

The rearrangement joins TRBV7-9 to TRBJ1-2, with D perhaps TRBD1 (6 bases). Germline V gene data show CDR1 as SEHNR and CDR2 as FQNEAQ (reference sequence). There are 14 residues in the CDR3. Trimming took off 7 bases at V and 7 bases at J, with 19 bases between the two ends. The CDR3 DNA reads TGTGCCAGCACCCGAGGGGGGGGCCCTTCTGGCTACACCTTC. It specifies CASTRGGGPSGYTF. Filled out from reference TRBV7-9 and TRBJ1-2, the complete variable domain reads DTGVSQNPRHKITKRGQNVTFRCDPISEHNRLYWYRQTLGQGPEFLTYFQNEAQLEKSRLLSDRFSAERPKGSFSTLEIQRTEQGDSAMYLCASTRGGGPSGYTFGSGTRLTVV.

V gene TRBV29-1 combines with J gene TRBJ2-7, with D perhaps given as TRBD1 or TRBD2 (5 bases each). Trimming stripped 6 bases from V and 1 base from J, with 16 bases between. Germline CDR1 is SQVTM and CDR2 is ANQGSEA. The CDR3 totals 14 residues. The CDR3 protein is CSVRRDQTSYEQYF. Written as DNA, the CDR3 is TGCAGCGTGCGCCGGGACCAGACATCCTACGAGCAGTACTTC.

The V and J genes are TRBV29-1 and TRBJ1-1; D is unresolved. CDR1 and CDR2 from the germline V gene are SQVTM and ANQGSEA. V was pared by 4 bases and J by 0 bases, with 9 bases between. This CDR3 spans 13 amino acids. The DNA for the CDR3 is TGCAGCGTTGGGAGACAATTGAACACTGAAGCTTTCTTT. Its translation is CSVGRQLNTEAFF.

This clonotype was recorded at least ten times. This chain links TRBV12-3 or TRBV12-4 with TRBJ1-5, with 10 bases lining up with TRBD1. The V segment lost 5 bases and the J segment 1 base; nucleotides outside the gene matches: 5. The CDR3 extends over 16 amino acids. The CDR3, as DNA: TGTGCCAGCAGTCCAGGGGGACAGGGGAGCAATCAGCCCCAGCATTTT. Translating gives CASSPGGQGSNQPQHF.

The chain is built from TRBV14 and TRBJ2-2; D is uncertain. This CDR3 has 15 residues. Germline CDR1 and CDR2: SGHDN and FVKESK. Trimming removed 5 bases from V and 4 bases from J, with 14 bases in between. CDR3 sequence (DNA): TGTGCCAGCAGCTCGATGGGCGGCCGCACCGGGGAGCTGTTTTTT. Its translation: CASSSMGGRTGELFF.

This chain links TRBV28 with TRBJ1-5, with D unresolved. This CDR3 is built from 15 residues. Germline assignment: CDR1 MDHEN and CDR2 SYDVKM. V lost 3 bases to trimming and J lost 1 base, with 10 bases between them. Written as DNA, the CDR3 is TGTGCCAGCAGTTTTGGGCGGACGAGCAATCAGCCCCAGCATTTT. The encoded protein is CASSFGRTSNQPQHF.

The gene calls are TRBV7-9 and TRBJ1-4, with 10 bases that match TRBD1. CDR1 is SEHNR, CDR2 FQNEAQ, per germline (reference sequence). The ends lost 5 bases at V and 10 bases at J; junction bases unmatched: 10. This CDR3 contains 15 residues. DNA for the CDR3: TGTGCCAGCAGCCAACCCGGGACAGGGGTTGGAAAACTGTTTTTT. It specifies CASSQPGTGVGKLFF.

The CDR3 loop is CSARDFPSAEAFF. The CDR3 coding sequence is TGCAGTGCTAGAGATTTTCCTAGCGCTGAAGCTTTCTTT. V is TRBV20-1 and J is TRBJ1-1; D gene unclear. CDR1 DFQATT and CDR2 SNEGSKA come from the germline V gene (reference sequence). Trimming stripped 0 bases from V and 6 bases from J, with 11 bases between. The CDR3 consists of 13 residues.

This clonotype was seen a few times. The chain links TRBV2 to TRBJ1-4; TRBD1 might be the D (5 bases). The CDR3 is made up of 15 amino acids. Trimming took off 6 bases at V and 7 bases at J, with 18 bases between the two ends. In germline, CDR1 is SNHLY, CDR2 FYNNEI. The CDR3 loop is CASRADGGVGEKLFF. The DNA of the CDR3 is TGTGCCAGCAGGGCAGACGGGGGGGTTGGTGAAAAACTGTTTTTT.

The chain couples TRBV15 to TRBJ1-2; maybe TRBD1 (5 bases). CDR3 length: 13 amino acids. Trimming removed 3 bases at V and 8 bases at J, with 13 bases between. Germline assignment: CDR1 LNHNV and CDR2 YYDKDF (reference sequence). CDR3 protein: CATSSVRGGGYTF. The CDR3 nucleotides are TGTGCCACCAGCAGCGTGAGGGGCGGCGGCTACACCTTC.

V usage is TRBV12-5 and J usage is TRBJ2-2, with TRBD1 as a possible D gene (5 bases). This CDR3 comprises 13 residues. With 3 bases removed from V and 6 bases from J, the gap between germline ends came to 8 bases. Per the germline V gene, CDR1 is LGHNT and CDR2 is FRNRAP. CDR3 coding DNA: TGTGCTAGTGGTTTCAGGGTTGCCGGGGAGCTGTTTTTT. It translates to CASGFRVAGELFF.

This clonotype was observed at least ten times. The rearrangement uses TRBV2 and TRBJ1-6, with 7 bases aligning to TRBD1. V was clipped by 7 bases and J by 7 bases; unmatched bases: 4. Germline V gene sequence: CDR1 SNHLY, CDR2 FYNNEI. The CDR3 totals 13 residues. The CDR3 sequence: CASIGTDNSPLHF. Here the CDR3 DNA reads TGTGCCAGCATTGGGACAGACAATTCACCCCTCCACTTT.

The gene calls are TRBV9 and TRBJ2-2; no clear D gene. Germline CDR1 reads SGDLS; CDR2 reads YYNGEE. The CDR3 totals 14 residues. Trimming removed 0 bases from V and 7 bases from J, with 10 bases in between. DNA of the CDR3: TGTGCCAGCAGCGTAGACCCAGATCTCGGGGAGCTGTTTTTT. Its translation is CASSVDPDLGELFF.

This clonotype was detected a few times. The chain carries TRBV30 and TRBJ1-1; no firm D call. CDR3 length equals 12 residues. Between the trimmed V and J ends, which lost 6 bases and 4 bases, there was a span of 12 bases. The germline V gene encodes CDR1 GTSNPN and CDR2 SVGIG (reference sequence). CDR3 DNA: TGTGCCTGTATTTGGGGAGTCACTGAAGCTTTCTTT. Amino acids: CACIWGVTEAFF.

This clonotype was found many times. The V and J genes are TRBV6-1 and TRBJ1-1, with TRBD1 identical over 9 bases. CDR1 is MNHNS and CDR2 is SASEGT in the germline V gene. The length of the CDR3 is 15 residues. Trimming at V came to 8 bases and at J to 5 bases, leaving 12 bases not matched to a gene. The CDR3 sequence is CASLNRGRVRTEAFF. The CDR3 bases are TGTGCCAGCCTAAACAGGGGGCGAGTGCGGACTGAAGCTTTCTTT.

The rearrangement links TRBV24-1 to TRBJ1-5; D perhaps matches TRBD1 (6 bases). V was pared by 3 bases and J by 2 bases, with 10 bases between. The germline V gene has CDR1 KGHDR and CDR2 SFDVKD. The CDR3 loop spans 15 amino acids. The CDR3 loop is CATSDRTAGNQPQHF. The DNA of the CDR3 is TGTGCCACCAGTGATAGGACAGCTGGCAATCAGCCCCAGCATTTT.

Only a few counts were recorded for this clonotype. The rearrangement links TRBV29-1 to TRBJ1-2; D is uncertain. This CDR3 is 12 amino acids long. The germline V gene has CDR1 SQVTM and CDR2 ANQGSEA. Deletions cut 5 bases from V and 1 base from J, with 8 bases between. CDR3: CSVTQSNYGYTF. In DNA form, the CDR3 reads TGCAGCGTTACCCAGAGTAACTATGGCTACACCTTC. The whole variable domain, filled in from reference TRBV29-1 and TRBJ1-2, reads SAVISQKPSRDICQRGTSLTIQCQVDSQVTMMFWYRQQPGQSLTLIATANQGSEATYESGFVIDKFPISRPNLTFSTLTVSNMSPEDSSIYLCSVTQSNYGYTFGSGTRLTVV.

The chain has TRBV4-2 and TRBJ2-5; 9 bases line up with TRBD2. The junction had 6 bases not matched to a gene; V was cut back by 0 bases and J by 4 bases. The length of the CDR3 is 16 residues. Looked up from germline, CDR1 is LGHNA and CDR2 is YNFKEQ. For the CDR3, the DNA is TGTGCCAGCAGCCAAGATGCGGGAGGGCTTTTAGAGACCCAGTACTTC. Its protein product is CASSQDAGGLLETQYF.

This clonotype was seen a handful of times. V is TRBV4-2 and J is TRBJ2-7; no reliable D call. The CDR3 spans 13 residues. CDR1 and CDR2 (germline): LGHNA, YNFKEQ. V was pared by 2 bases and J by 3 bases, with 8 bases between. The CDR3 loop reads CASSQRTYYEQYF. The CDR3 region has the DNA TGTGCCAGCAGCCAACGAACTTACTACGAGCAGTACTTC.

This CDR3 reads CATSSPTGGTQRTQYF. CDR3 coding DNA: TGTGCCACCAGCAGCCCGACAGGGGGAACCCAGAGGACCCAGTACTTC. The gene calls are TRBV15 and TRBJ2-5, with 9 bases that match TRBD1. This CDR3 is built from 16 residues. The V segment lost 3 bases and the J segment 7 bases; nucleotides outside the gene matches: 12. Germline CDR1 is LNHNV and CDR2 is YYDKDF (reference sequence).

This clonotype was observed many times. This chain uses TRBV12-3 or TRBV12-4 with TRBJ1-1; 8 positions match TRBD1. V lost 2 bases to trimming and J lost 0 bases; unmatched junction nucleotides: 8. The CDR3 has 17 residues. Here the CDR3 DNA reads TGTGCCAGCAGTTTAATTAGCAGGGGGCTAATGAACACTGAAGCTTTCTTT. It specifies CASSLISRGLMNTEAFF.

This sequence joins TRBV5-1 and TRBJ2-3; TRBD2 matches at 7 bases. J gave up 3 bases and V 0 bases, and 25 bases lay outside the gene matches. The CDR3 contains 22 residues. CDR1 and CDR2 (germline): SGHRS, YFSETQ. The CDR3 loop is CASSLGPKGLLRREGMTDTQYF. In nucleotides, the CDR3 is TGCGCCAGCAGCTTGGGGCCGAAAGGTCTCCTCAGGAGGGAGGGGATGACAGATACGCAGTATTTT.